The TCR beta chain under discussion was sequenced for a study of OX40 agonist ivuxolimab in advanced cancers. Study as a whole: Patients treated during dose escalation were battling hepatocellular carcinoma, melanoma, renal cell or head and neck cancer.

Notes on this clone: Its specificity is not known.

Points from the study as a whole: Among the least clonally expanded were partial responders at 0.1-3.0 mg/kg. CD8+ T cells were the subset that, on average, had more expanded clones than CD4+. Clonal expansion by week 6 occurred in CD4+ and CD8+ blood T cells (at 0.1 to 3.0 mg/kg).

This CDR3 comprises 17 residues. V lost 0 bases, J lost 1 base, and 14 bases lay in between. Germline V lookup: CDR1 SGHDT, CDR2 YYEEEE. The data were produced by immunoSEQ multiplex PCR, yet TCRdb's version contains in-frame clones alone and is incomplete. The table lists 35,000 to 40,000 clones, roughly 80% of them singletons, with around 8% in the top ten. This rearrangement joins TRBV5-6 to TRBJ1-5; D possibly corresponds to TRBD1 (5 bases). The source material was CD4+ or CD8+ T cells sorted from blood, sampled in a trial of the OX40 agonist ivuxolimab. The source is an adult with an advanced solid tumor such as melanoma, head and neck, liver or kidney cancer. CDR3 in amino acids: CASSLAREAGSNQPQHF. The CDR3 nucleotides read TGTGCCAGCAGCTTGGCCAGGGAGGCCGGAAGCAATCAGCCCCAGCATTTT. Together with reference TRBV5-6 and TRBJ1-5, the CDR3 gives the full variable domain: DAGVTQSPTHLIKTRGQQVTLRCSPKSGHDTVSWYQQALGQGPQFIFQYYEEEERQRGNFPDRFSGHQFPNYSSELNVNALLLGDSALYLCASSLAREAGSNQPQHFGDGTRLSIL.